The text below deals with one T cell receptor delta chain. Its antigen remains undetermined. With a far larger clone one base away, a read error is the likely cause. Other DNA sequences of this sample code for an identical CDR3. Libraries were prepared through multiplex PCR. For sequencing, an Illumina MiSeq was employed. Both TCR gamma (TRG) and TCR delta (TRD) chains were sequenced from each sorted gammadelta T cell sample. In the authors' own workflow: Clonotype tree plots, accumulated frequency of the top 20 clonotypes, diversity index (DI) and D75 metrics were included in the repertoire analyses. TCRdb reprocessed the public data with the CATT caller; entries with the same nucleotide sequence were combined afterwards. TCRdb's processing, not the authors' own work, is the source of the V and J calls. The sample contains around 89,000 delta-chain clones, 1.4% to 1.5% of them found a single time. The ten largest make up around 8.5% of the sample.

For bulk TCR repertoire analysis, Vgamma9/Vdelta2+ and Vdelta2-negative gammadelta T cell populations were isolated by flow sorting from peripheral blood mononuclear cells. These data originate in a study of γδ T cells in repeated Plasmodium falciparum infection (dated by TCRdb to 2020 to 2022). About the study as a whole: The natural-infection arm enrolled Malian children exposed to intense seasonal malaria transmission and compared the Malian children with Australian children matched for age and gender. Malian gammadelta TCR repertoires were analysed cross-sectionally during no-transmission periods and were analysed longitudinally across acute febrile malaria episodes. Four controlled human malaria infections were administered to a few malaria-naive U.S. adults over roughly 580 days by bites from P. falciparum NF54-infected Anopheles stephensi mosquitoes. Using both natural infection in Mali and controlled human malaria infection, the study looked at the way repeated Plasmodium falciparum infection shapes the human gammadelta T cell repertoire. Samples from controlled-infection subjects were taken at baseline, right before selected infections, and 21 days after each infection. Findings and caveats that apply to the study as a whole: The Malian cohort was drawn from a small rural village made up mostly of one ethnic group, which limits generalizability. Vdelta2-negative gammadelta TCR repertoires from Malian children appeared more clonally expanded, less diverse and less shared than those of Australian children. Because the controlled-infection cohort was small, analysis of inter-individual variability in gammadelta T cell responses was limited. Waves of new clonotype selection in Vdelta2-negative, largely Vdelta1+, gammadelta TCR repertoires appeared to be driven by repeated controlled infections. A highly stable polyclonal repertoire over time and infection, with many inter-individual overlapping TCRgamma sequences, was shown by Vgamma9/Vdelta2+ TCR repertoires.

Taken from the germline V gene, the CDR1 and CDR2 loops are TSWWSYY and QGS. The CDR3 runs 17 amino acids, cysteine and phenylalanine included. Solely the CDR3 DNA is kept, with 51 bases framed from the first base. V is cut by 0 bases and J by 8 bases, and the space between the germline ends is 22 bases. Material: gamma-delta T cells from blood. The chain is made from TRDV1 and TRDJ1; no D gene can be assigned with confidence. The J gene, absent from TCRdb, was called here by matching the DNA to germline. This TCR was recovered from a pool of human donors (malaria-infected and uninfected, not separated). The CDR3 protein is CALGELLRSELPSKLIF. Here is the DNA: TGTGCTCTTGGGGAACTCCTGCGGTCGGAACTGCCTAGCAAACTCATCTTT.